The clone carrying this T cell receptor beta chain was seen only a few times. What it recognizes is unknown. V lost 10 bases and J 9 bases, leaving 19 bases between the germline ends. In germline, CDR1 is SEHNR, CDR2 FQNEAQ (reference sequence). CDR3 length equals 12 residues. This record comes from a study of CD8 T cells in ankylosing spondylitis. Findings of the study overall: A TCR beta motif of 8 or 9 highly homologous variants appeared characteristic of ankylosing spondylitis blood.

Quantitative 5'-RACE was performed with molecular barcodes, and it yielded the TCR beta libraries. TCRdb recomputed calls from the 5' RACE reads with MiXCR, one row per CDR3 protein. The table records roughly 440,000 distinct CDR3 sequences, over 15% of them present only once. The clonotype was recovered from a male donor with ankylosing spondylitis. The sequenced material came from blood, either unsorted or a sorted T cell fraction (not recorded which). The J gene is TRBJ2-7, the V gene TRBV7-9; tentatively, D is TRBD2 (5 bases). CDR3 sequence reads: CATGGFSRVQYF. DNA for the CDR3: TGTGCCACCGGAGGTTTTTCTCGAGTGCAGTACTTC.